This passage covers 10 T cell receptor beta chains from one sample sequenced in a study of blood T cell repertoires in COVID-19. Generated by immunoSEQ multiplex PCR, the TCRdb table keeps only in-frame clones and is missing some. The sample consists of about 78,000 clones, 86% of them appearing once. Source material: peripheral blood. Receptors were obtained from a woman aged 55-70 years with acute or convalescent COVID-19.

The rearrangement links TRBV18 to TRBJ1-2; no firm D call. V was trimmed by 0 bases and J by 1 base, leaving 18 bases between them. This CDR3 has 18 amino acids. CDR1 and CDR2 (germline): KGHSH, LQKENI. CDR3 DNA sequence: TGTGCCAGCTCACCACCCACCCAAATGGGAGAAAGTAACTATGGCTACACCTTC. This codes for CASSPPTQMGESNYGYTF.

The rearrangement joins TRBV18 to TRBJ2-3; TRBD1 might be the D (6 bases). This CDR3 contains 16 residues. The germline V gene encodes CDR1 KGHSH and CDR2 LQKENI. V dropped 3 bases and J dropped 3 bases, with 16 bases sitting between them. CDR3: CASSPNQGIGTDTQYF. CDR3 nucleotides: TGTGCCAGCTCACCCAACCAGGGGATCGGTACAGATACGCAGTATTTT. Full variable domain (rest looked up from reference TRBV18 and TRBJ2-3): NAGVMQNPRHLVRRRGQEARLRCSPMKGHSHVYWYRQLPEEGLKFMVYLQKENIIDESGMPKERFSAEFPKEGPSILRIQQVVRGDSAAYFCASSPNQGIGTDTQYFGPGTRLTVL.

The gene calls are TRBV28 and TRBJ1-1; D might be TRBD1 (6 bases). The CDR3 length is 14 residues. Germline V gene sequence: CDR1 MDHEN, CDR2 SYDVKM. Trimming cost V 11 bases and J 3 bases, with 19 bases left between them. CDR3 loop: CASSRGDKYTEAFF. The CDR3 DNA reads TGTGCCTCTTCCCGTGGGGACAAATACACTGAAGCTTTCTTT.

The chain carries TRBV18 and TRBJ2-1; TRBD2 aligns across 11 bases. Germline trimming cut 5 bases from V and 5 bases from J; bases unmatched to any gene: 5. The CDR3 contains 15 residues. Germline CDR1 KGHSH, CDR2 LQKENI. Here the CDR3 reads CASSIGLAGHNEQFF. CDR3 coding DNA: TGTGCCAGCTCAATCGGACTAGCGGGCCACAATGAGCAGTTCTTC.

V and J are TRBV28 and TRBJ1-6; TRBD1 agrees at 8 bases. The junction had 8 bases not matched to a gene; V was cut back by 3 bases and J by 10 bases. Germline CDR1 MDHEN, CDR2 SYDVKM. The CDR3 covers 15 residues. CDR3 region: CASSFYGQGGSPLHF. Written as DNA, the CDR3 is TGTGCCAGCAGTTTTTATGGACAGGGCGGATCACCCCTCCACTTT.

J is TRBJ2-7 and V is TRBV28, with 7 bases matching TRBD2. The CDR3 contains 11 residues. Per the germline V gene, CDR1 is MDHEN and CDR2 is SYDVKM. V trimming: 7 bases; J trimming: 6 bases; junction bases outside the gene matches: 3. This CDR3 reads CASMTGGEQYF. The CDR3 DNA reads TGTGCCAGCATGACGGGGGGCGAGCAGTACTTC. The entire variable domain, with the rest obtained from reference TRBV28 and TRBJ2-7, is as follows: DVKVTQSSRYLVKRTGEKVFLECVQDMDHENMFWYRQDPGLGLRLIYFSYDVKMKEKGDIPEGYSVSREKKERFSLILESASTNQTSMYLCASMTGGEQYFGPGTRLTVT.

The chain recombines TRBV19 with TRBJ1-2, with 7 positions matching TRBD1. The germline V gene encodes CDR1 LNHDA and CDR2 SQIVND (reference sequence). J lost 0 bases, V lost 1 base, and 5 bases had no gene match. This CDR3 is built from 16 residues. The CDR3: CASSIVGQRTNYGYTF. CDR3 DNA: TGTGCCAGTAGTATAGTGGGACAGAGGACTAACTATGGCTACACCTTC. Using reference TRBV19 and TRBJ1-2 for the parts outside the CDR3, the full variable domain is DGGITQSPKYLFRKEGQNVTLSCEQNLNHDAMYWYRQDPGQGLRLIYYSQIVNDFQKGDIAEGYSVSREKKESFPLTVTSAQKNPTAFYLCASSIVGQRTNYGYTFGSGTRLTVV.

The rearrangement uses TRBV6-5 and TRBJ2-3; possible D gene TRBD1, 5 bases. Between the trimmed V and J ends, which lost 0 bases and 4 bases, there was a span of 14 bases. The CDR3 loop spans 16 amino acids. The germline CDR1 and CDR2 sequences are MNHEY and SVGAGI. CDR3 DNA sequence: TGTGCCAGCAGTTACTCTTCGTCCCTAGGGGCAGATACGCAGTATTTT. Translation gives CASSYSSSLGADTQYF.

This clone occurred a few times. The chain uses TRBV5-1 and TRBJ2-1; TRBD2 matches 10 bases. The CDR3 length is 17 residues. V shed 0 bases, J shed 1 base, and the junction held 4 bases outside the gene matches. Germline V CDR1 and CDR2: SGHRS, YFSETQ. In nucleotides, the CDR3 is TGCGCCAGCAGCTTGGGGACTAGCGGCAAATCCTACAATGAGCAGTTCTTC. Amino acid sequence: CASSLGTSGKSYNEQFF.

The chain carries TRBV5-1 and TRBJ2-3, with 12 bases aligning to TRBD2. CDR3 length equals 15 residues. J lost 4 bases, V lost 3 bases, and 3 bases had no gene match. Germline V CDR1 and CDR2: SGHRS, YFSETQ. As DNA, the CDR3 is TGCGCCAGCAGCTCACTAGCGGGGGGTGCAGATACGCAGTATTTT. This gives the protein CASSSLAGGADTQYF. The complete variable domain, with remaining parts taken from reference TRBV5-1 and TRBJ2-3, reads KAGVTQTPRYLIKTRGQQVTLSCSPISGHRSVSWYQQTPGQGLQFLFEYFSETQRNKGNFPGRFSGRQFSNSRSEMNVSTLELGDSALYLCASSSLAGGADTQYFGPGTRLTVL.